The sequence of this T cell receptor beta chain was determined in a study of regulatory T cells. Points from the study as a whole: In CD3G-deficient patients, conventional CD4+ T cells were enriched for hydrophobic CDR3 residues at positions 6 and 7. Regulatory T cells showed the strongest V-J pair restriction and V/J gene skewing among patient repertoires.

In the case of this clone: Its antigen is currently unknown.

The PCR used 52 TRBV and 13 TRBJ primers. Sequenced by immunoSEQ multiplex PCR; TCRdb stores in-frame clones only, minus some. The table includes around 30,000 clones, approximately 93% detected once. V lost 3 bases and J lost 0, with 15 bases in between. Germline CDR1 reads MDHEN; CDR2 reads SYDVKM. This CDR3 spans 17 amino acids. Autoimmunity was present in every CD3G-deficient patient, worse in two. Patients aged 2 to 39 years had fewer naive T cells. Sorting split CD4+ cells into CD25-high CD127-low Tregs and CD25-low CD127-high conventional T cells. The sequence was collected from a child aged 2 to 15 with CD3G deficiency. This chain uses TRBV28 with TRBJ1-5; possible D gene TRBD1, 6 bases. The material sequenced was conventional CD4+ T cells sorted from blood. The CDR3 protein is CASSLGGGGYSNQPQHF. Written as DNA, the CDR3 is TGTGCCAGCAGTTTGGGAGGGGGAGGTTATAGCAATCAGCCCCAGCATTTT.